This entry lists 14 T cell receptor beta chains sequenced from one sample in a study of early T cells in non-severe SARS-CoV-2 infection. From the 5' RACE reads, TCRdb called clonotypes with MiXCR, one entry per CDR3 protein. The sample gives fewer than 85,000 distinct CDR3 sequences, approximately 13% of which show up once; 5.5% to 7.5% is in the top ten. The sample comprised whole blood. These receptors all come from an adult who was a healthcare worker with PCR-confirmed SARS-CoV-2 infection or an uninfected control (not recorded which).

The rearrangement uses TRBV7-9 and TRBJ1-1, with D hard to call. V was trimmed by 5 bases and J by 4 bases, leaving 8 bases between them. There are 12 residues in the CDR3. Germline V gives CDR1 SEHNR, CDR2 FQNEAQ (reference sequence). DNA of the CDR3: TGTGCCAGCAGCCATGGGTCCACTGAAGCTTTCTTT. Protein sequence: CASSHGSTEAFF.

This chain links TRBV11-2 with TRBJ1-4; no clear D. Germline-derived CDR1 and CDR2 are SGHAT and FQNNGV. CDR3 length: 15 amino acids. V was shortened by 5 bases and J by 4 bases, with 14 bases between the two germline ends. The CDR3 DNA is TGTGCCAGCAGCCCTGGCGAGGGCTATAATGAAAAACTGTTTTTT. Translated, it gives CASSPGEGYNEKLFF.

This clonotype was seen more than once but under ten times. The chain joins TRBV29-1 to TRBJ1-4, with D perhaps TRBD1 (5 bases). Germline CDR1 reads SQVTM; CDR2 reads ANQGSEA. This CDR3 contains 12 residues. Trimming took 6 bases from V and 17 from J, leaving 22 bases between them. The CDR3, as DNA: TGCAGCGTCCAAGACAGCGTGGGTCCATTATTTTTT. Protein: CSVQDSVGPLFF. Complete variable domain (other parts from reference TRBV29-1 and TRBJ1-4): SAVISQKPSRDICQRGTSLTIQCQVDSQVTMMFWYRQQPGQSLTLIATANQGSEATYESGFVIDKFPISRPNLTFSTLTVSNMSPEDSSIYLCSVQDSVGPLFFGSGTQLSVL.

The table lists this clonotype with a count of one. The chain carries TRBV25-1 and TRBJ2-7; D is unclear. Trimming shortened V by 8 bases and J by 3 bases, and 5 bases separated the two germline ends. CDR3 length: 10 residues. Germline-derived CDR1 and CDR2 are MGHDK and SYGVNS. Here the CDR3 DNA reads TGTGCCAGCGCCCACTACGAGCAGTACTTC. Protein product: CASAHYEQYF.

This clonotype was observed many times. The J gene is TRBJ1-2, the V gene TRBV27, with 10 positions matching TRBD1. After removal of 7 bases from V and 6 bases from J, the junction contained 5 bases not matched to a gene. The CDR3 is made up of 13 amino acids. Germline CDR1 reads MNHEY; CDR2 reads SMNVEV (reference sequence). The CDR3 sequence is CASKDRGEDGYTF. The CDR3 DNA reads as TGTGCCAGCAAGGACAGGGGGGAGGATGGCTACACCTTC.

Of note for this clonotype: It differs at one base from a far larger clone, so likely a read error. As DNA, the CDR3 is TGTGCCAGCAGTTTAGAGTACGAGCAGTACTTC. It translates to CASSLEYEQYF. V and J are TRBV28 and TRBJ2-7; D remains ambiguous. This CDR3 has 11 residues. V was cut by 2 bases and J by 4 bases, with 3 bases left in between. Germline loops: CDR1 MDHEN, CDR2 SYDVKM.

This clonotype was counted between two and nine times. The chain couples TRBV5-1 to TRBJ1-1, with 8 nucleotides matching TRBD1. After removal of 4 bases from V and 6 bases from J, the junction contained 5 bases not matched to a gene. This CDR3 contains 13 residues. The germline CDR1 and CDR2 sequences are SGHRS and YFSETQ. CDR3 protein: CASSPDRAPEAFF. The CDR3 DNA sequence: TGCGCCAGCAGCCCGGACAGGGCCCCTGAAGCTTTCTTT.

This clonotype was detected a few times. V usage is TRBV11-2 and J usage is TRBJ2-3, with TRBD1 identical over 10 bases. CDR1 is SGHAT, CDR2 FQNNGV, per germline. V shed 5 bases, J shed 4 bases, and the junction held 6 bases outside the gene matches. This CDR3 has 15 residues. Here the CDR3 DNA reads TGTGCCAGCAGCCATGGGGACAGGGGTTCAGATACGCAGTATTTT. This gives the protein CASSHGDRGSDTQYF.

The sample holds a few counts of this clonotype. The rearrangement links TRBV6-2 or TRBV6-3 to TRBJ1-1; no firm D call. The germline CDR1 and CDR2 sequences are MNHEY and SVGEGT. The CDR3 loop spans 11 amino acids. Trimming took 1 base from V and 6 from J, leaving 3 bases between them. The CDR3 sequence is CASSYFAEAFF. CDR3 bases: TGTGCCAGCAGTTACTTTGCTGAAGCTTTCTTT.

This clonotype was observed a handful of times. The rearrangement links TRBV7-6 to TRBJ1-4; TRBD1 might be the D (5 bases). The CDR3 runs to 14 residues. The V and J ends lost 6 bases and 6 bases respectively, with 14 bases between them. The germline V gene encodes CDR1 SGHVS and CDR2 FNYEAQ. The CDR3 loop is CASSVRGMDEKLFF. Written as DNA, the CDR3 is TGTGCCAGCAGTGTCCGGGGGATGGATGAAAAACTGTTTTTT.

This clonotype has more than one count but fewer than ten. The CDR3 coding sequence is TGCGCCAGCAGCTTGGATGGGGATCCGAACACCGGGGAGCTGTTTTTT. Residues: CASSLDGDPNTGELFF. The chain carries TRBV5-1 and TRBJ2-2; no definite D call. Germline CDR1 is SGHRS and CDR2 is YFSETQ. This CDR3 has 16 amino acids. Between the trimmed V and J ends, which lost 0 bases and 0 bases, there was a span of 9 bases.

In this sample, this clonotype turned up once. The chain has TRBV30 and TRBJ2-2, with D uncertain. Germline V CDR1 and CDR2: GTSNPN, SVGIG (reference sequence). Between the trimmed V and J ends, which lost 2 bases and 7 bases, there was a span of 14 bases. This CDR3 has 14 amino acids. CDR3 loop: CAWSLLLGGGELFF. Here the CDR3 DNA reads TGTGCCTGGAGTCTCCTTCTGGGTGGCGGGGAGCTGTTTTTT.

The chain uses TRBV12-5 and TRBJ1-6; D is unclear. Trimming removed 2 bases from V and 9 bases from J, with 14 bases in between. Germline CDR1 reads LGHNT; CDR2 reads FRNRAP. CDR3 length: 15 residues. The CDR3 DNA sequence: TGTGCTAGTGGTTTGTTGAGGCCCTGTCGTTCACCCCTCCACTTT. Translating gives CASGLLRPCRSPLHF. The full variable domain, completed using reference TRBV12-5 and TRBJ1-6, is DARVTQTPRHKVTEMGQEVTMRCQPILGHNTVFWYRQTMMQGLELLAYFRNRAPLDDSGMPKDRFSAEMPDATLATLKIQPSEPRDSAVYFCASGLLRPCRSPLHFGNGTRLTVT.

This clonotype was counted a few times. The chain combines TRBV7-6 with TRBJ2-1, with a tentative D call TRBD2 (5 bases). Germline CDR1 reads SGHVS; CDR2 reads FNYEAQ. This CDR3 contains 15 residues. V lost 4 bases and J lost 5, with 15 bases in between. The CDR3 spells CASSSPGLKNNEQFF. CDR3 DNA sequence: TGTGCCAGCAGCTCACCGGGGTTAAAAAACAATGAGCAGTTCTTC.